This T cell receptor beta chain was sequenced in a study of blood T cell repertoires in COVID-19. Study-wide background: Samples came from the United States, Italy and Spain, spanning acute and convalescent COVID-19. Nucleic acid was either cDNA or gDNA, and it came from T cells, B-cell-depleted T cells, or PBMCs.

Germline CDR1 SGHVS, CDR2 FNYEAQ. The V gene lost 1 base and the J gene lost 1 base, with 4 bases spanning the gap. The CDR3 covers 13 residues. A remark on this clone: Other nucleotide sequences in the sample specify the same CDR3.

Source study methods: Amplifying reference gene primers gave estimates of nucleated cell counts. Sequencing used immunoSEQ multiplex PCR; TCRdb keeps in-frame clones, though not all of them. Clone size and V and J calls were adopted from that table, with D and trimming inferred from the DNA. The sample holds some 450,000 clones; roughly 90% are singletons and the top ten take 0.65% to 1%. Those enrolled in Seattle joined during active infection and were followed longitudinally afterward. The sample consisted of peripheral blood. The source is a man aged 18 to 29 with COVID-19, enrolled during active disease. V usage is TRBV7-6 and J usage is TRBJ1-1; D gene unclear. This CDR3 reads CASSLGENTEAFF. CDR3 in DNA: TGTGCCAGCAGCTTAGGAGAGAACACTGAAGCTTTCTTT.